The rows below give T cell receptor beta chains drawn from one sample of a study of identical twins. In TCRdb, the 5' RACE reads were re-called with MiXCR into one record per CDR3 protein. The table records about 790,000 distinct CDR3 sequences, roughly 18% of them present only once. The sample also formed part of further work on T cells expressing NK-cell markers.

Sequencing was carried out using PBMCs. The receptors were gathered from a young woman in good health. The CDR3 runs from the conserved cysteine through the conserved F or W. D genes are given only for firm matches. Clone size is given for some rows only: seen once, a few or many times, or a class if the clone is expanded.

CDR3 length | clone size | J gene | V gene | D gene | CDR3 DNA | CDR3 protein
14 | . | TRBJ2-5 | TRBV2 | TRBD2 | TGTGCCAGCAGCCCAGCGGGGGGCGGAGAGACCCAGTACTTC | CASSPAGGGETQYF
15 | few | TRBJ2-5 | TRBV5-1 | . | TGCGCCAGCAGCTTGGATGGGGGATTGGGACAGACCCAGTACTTC | CASSLDGGLGQTQYF
15 | . | TRBJ2-2 | TRBV27 | . | TGTGCCAGCAGTTTACTGGGGTGGAACACCGGGGAGCTGTTTTTT | CASSLLGWNTGELFF
12 | . | TRBJ2-6 | TRBV6-5 | . | TGTGCCACCGTATCTGGGGCCAACGTCCTGACTTTC | CATVSGANVLTF
14 | . | TRBJ2-5 | TRBV5-1 | TRBD2 | TGCGCCAGCAGCGGGGCGGGAGCGCAAGAGACCCAGTACTTC | CASSGAGAQETQYF
14 | . | TRBJ2-3 | TRBV9 | TRBD2 | TGTGCCAGCAGCGAGGGGACTAGGAGAGATACGCAGTATTTT | CASSEGTRRDTQYF
15 | many | TRBJ1-1 | TRBV6-5 | . | TGTGCCAGCAGTTACTCCGGCAGGGGGAACACTGAAGCTTTCTTT | CASSYSGRGNTEAFF
10 | . | TRBJ2-5 | TRBV20-1 | . | TGCAGTGCCCTTCTGGGGACCCAGTACTTC | CSALLGTQYF
15 | . | TRBJ2-1 | TRBV12-3/TRBV12-4 | . | TGTGCCAGCAGTCTACTTGCCCTCTCCTACAATGAGCAGTTCTTC | CASSLLALSYNEQFF
16 | . | TRBJ2-7 | TRBV27 | . | TGTGCCAGCAGTTCCGCGAGACAGCCCCTACACTACGAGCAGTACTTC | CASSSARQPLHYEQYF
12 | few | TRBJ1-1 | TRBV25-1 | . | TGTGCCAGCAGTCCCGGGACCGTGCGAGCTTTCTTT | CASSPGTVRAFF
14 | many | TRBJ2-1 | TRBV12-3/TRBV12-4 | . | TGTGCCAGCAGTTTAAACCACGCAGGCGGGAAGCAGCTCTTC | CASSLNHAGGKQLF
13 | . | TRBJ2-3 | TRBV9 | . | TGTGCCAGCAGCGTAGTCGATCGGGATACGCAGTATTTT | CASSVVDRDTQYF
13 | . | TRBJ1-5 | TRBV18 | . | TGTGCCAGCTCACCCGACATCAATCAGCCCCAGCATTTT | CASSPDINQPQHF
15 | . | TRBJ2-4 | TRBV12-3/TRBV12-4 | TRBD1 | TGTGCCAGCAGAGATAACAGGGGAGCCAAAAACATTCAGTACTTC | CASRDNRGAKNIQYF
15 | few | TRBJ2-7 | TRBV5-1 | . | TGCGCCAGCAGGGAGAGAGGGGCCAGCTCCTACGAGCAGTACTTC | CASRERGASSYEQYF